The 28 T cell receptor beta chains given below trace back to one sample, sequenced in a study of cytomegalovirus exposure and HLA in healthy donors. Primers for the PCR totalled 60 Vbeta and 13 Jbeta. Sequencing was performed with immunoSEQ multiplex PCR; in TCRdb, only in-frame clones are kept and a portion is missing. The sample lists 76,000 or so clones; roughly 78% were seen once. The sequenced material came from PBMCs. The receptors shown here come from a man aged 25-45 years in good health and CMV-seronegative.

The chain uses TRBV27 and TRBJ1-2, with 8 bases fitting TRBD1. V gave up 5 bases and J gave up 4 bases; unmatched junction bases: 12. This CDR3 is built from 16 residues. Germline V CDR1 and CDR2: MNHEY, SMNVEV (reference sequence). CDR3 bases: TGTGCCAGCAGTCCCTCCCGGGACAGGAGGGGCTATGGCTACACCTTC. Translated, it gives CASSPSRDRRGYGYTF.

The chain is built from TRBV28 and TRBJ2-7; D perhaps matches TRBD1 (5 bases). This CDR3 has 13 residues. V was cut by 6 bases and J by 5 bases, with 14 bases left in between. Germline V gives CDR1 MDHEN, CDR2 SYDVKM. CDR3 bases: TGTGCCAGCAGCCTGGGGCAGTTCCACGAGCAGTACTTC. Translated: CASSLGQFHEQYF.

The chain links TRBV7-2 to TRBJ1-2, with a weak D call TRBD1 (5 bases). Germline CDR1 is SGHTA and CDR2 is FQGNSA. CDR3 length: 14 amino acids. Trimming took 5 bases from V and 4 from J, leaving 14 bases between them. CDR3 protein: CASSGQTVVYGYTF. CDR3 sequence (DNA): TGTGCCAGCAGCGGCCAGACAGTCGTCTATGGCTACACCTTC.

V is TRBV4-3 and J is TRBJ1-2; the D is unclear. The CDR3 is 14 residues long. V was cut by 1 base and J by 7 bases, with 13 bases left in between. Germline V gene sequence: CDR1 LGHNA, CDR2 YSLEER. CDR3 sequence: CASSQVGSRSGYTF. The DNA of the CDR3 is TGCGCCAGCAGCCAAGTTGGTTCTAGATCTGGCTACACCTTC.

The genes are TRBV19 and TRBJ1-1; no clear D gene. There are 14 residues in the CDR3. Trimming pared 5 bases from V and 1 base from J, leaving 11 bases between. The germline CDR1 and CDR2 sequences are LNHDA and SQIVND (reference sequence). The CDR3 DNA reads TGTGCCAGTAGTCCGCGGTGGCAGAACACTGAAGCTTTCTTT. Translating it yields CASSPRWQNTEAFF. The full variable domain, with the rest looked up from reference TRBV19 and TRBJ1-1, is DGGITQSPKYLFRKEGQNVTLSCEQNLNHDAMYWYRQDPGQGLRLIYYSQIVNDFQKGDIAEGYSVSREKKESFPLTVTSAQKNPTAFYLCASSPRWQNTEAFFGQGTRLTVV.

This clone has only a few counts. The V call is TRBV4-3, the J call TRBJ1-2, with D unresolved. This CDR3 has 13 amino acids. The V end lost 4 bases, the J end lost 4 bases, and 10 bases lay between the germline ends. From germline, CDR1 is LGHNA and CDR2 YSLEER. The CDR3 region has the DNA TGCGCCAGCAGCCGAGGGAGCACCTATGGCTACACCTTC. Translation gives CASSRGSTYGYTF.

The chain carries TRBV6-6 and TRBJ1-3; D remains ambiguous. Trimming took off 2 bases at V and 0 bases at J, with 11 bases between the two ends. Germline V gene data show CDR1 as MNHNY and CDR2 as SVGAGI (reference sequence). CDR3 size: 16 residues. The DNA for the CDR3 is TGTGCCAGCAGTTACGAGGGATTGAGCTCTGGAAACACCATATATTTT. It encodes CASSYEGLSSGNTIYF.

This chain joins TRBV30 and TRBJ1-2; TRBD1 might be the D (5 bases). The V end lost 4 bases, the J end lost 9 bases, and 15 bases lay between the germline ends. Germline lookup yields CDR1 GTSNPN and CDR2 SVGIG (reference sequence). The CDR3 loop spans 12 amino acids. For the CDR3, the DNA is TGTGCCTGGATCCTCGGGGGGGTCCGCTACACCTTC. Its translation: CAWILGGVRYTF.

This sequence joins TRBV18 and TRBJ2-1, with 10 bases fitting TRBD1. This CDR3 contains 17 residues. Germline loops: CDR1 KGHSH, CDR2 LQKENI. V trimming: 3 bases; J trimming: 8 bases; junction bases outside the gene matches: 13. CDR3 DNA: TGTGCCAGCTCACCCCGACAGGGGGCGGCCCCTAACGATGAGCAGTTCTTC. Protein product: CASSPRQGAAPNDEQFF.

The genes are TRBV5-4 and TRBJ2-1; 13 bases are a match to TRBD2. The V gene's germline CDR1 is SGHNT and CDR2 YYREEE (reference sequence). The CDR3 runs to 15 residues. The J segment lost 10 bases and the V segment lost 4 bases, leaving 8 bases of the junction unmatched. The CDR3 here is CASSRGLAGSLEQFF. For the CDR3, the DNA is TGTGCCAGCAGCCGGGGACTAGCGGGATCCCTCGAGCAGTTCTTC. Supplemented by reference TRBV5-4 and TRBJ2-1, the full variable domain reads ETGVTQSPTHLIKTRGQQVTLRCSSQSGHNTVSWYQQALGQGPQFIFQYYREEENGRGNFPPRFSGLQFPNYSSELNVNALELDDSALYLCASSRGLAGSLEQFFGPGTRLTVL.

This rearrangement joins TRBV18 to TRBJ2-5, with a weak D call TRBD1 (6 bases). The V and J ends lost 3 bases and 1 base respectively, with 15 bases between them. This CDR3 is built from 16 residues. Looked up from germline, CDR1 is KGHSH and CDR2 is LQKENI. CDR3 nucleotide sequence: TGTGCCAGCTCACCTTCGACAGGCCTACTCCAAGAGACCCAGTACTTC. Protein: CASSPSTGLLQETQYF.

The rearrangement uses TRBV19 and TRBJ2-1; 11 bases are a match to TRBD2. CDR3 length: 15 residues. The V segment lost 7 bases and the J segment 6 bases; nucleotides outside the gene matches: 8. Germline V gene data show CDR1 as LNHDA and CDR2 as SQIVND (reference sequence). CDR3 amino acids: CASNNPGLAANEQFF. CDR3 sequence (DNA): TGTGCCAGTAATAACCCGGGACTAGCGGCCAATGAGCAGTTCTTC.

This chain links TRBV18 with TRBJ1-1; D is uncertain. CDR1 KGHSH and CDR2 LQKENI come from the germline V gene. This CDR3 has 13 amino acids. V dropped 3 bases and J dropped 4 bases, with 9 bases sitting between them. This CDR3 reads CASSPSATTEAFF. The CDR3 DNA reads as TGTGCCAGCTCACCCTCAGCGACCACTGAAGCTTTCTTT.

In this sample, this clone turned up a few times. The chain is built from TRBV9 and TRBJ2-3, with 10 bases aligning to TRBD2. The CDR3 length is 17 residues. The V gene end was trimmed by 6 bases and the J gene end by 6 bases; junction bases not matched to a gene: 16. The germline V gene encodes CDR1 SGDLS and CDR2 YYNGEE. This CDR3 is CASTRGILAGNGDTQYF. DNA of the CDR3: TGTGCCAGCACAAGGGGAATACTAGCGGGGAATGGGGATACGCAGTATTTT. The full variable domain, in which reference TRBV9 and TRBJ2-3 provide the parts outside the CDR3, is DSGVTQTPKHLITATGQRVTLRCSPRSGDLSVYWYQQSLDQGLQFLIQYYNGEERAKGNILERFSAQQFPDLHSELNLSSLELGDSALYFCASTRGILAGNGDTQYFGPGTRLTVL.

V usage is TRBV15 and J usage is TRBJ2-7, with 10 nucleotides matching TRBD2. V lost 0 bases to trimming and J lost 4 bases; unmatched junction nucleotides: 6. This CDR3 contains 16 residues. The germline CDR1 and CDR2 sequences are LNHNV and YYDKDF (reference sequence). CDR3 sequence: CATSRDQSGRVYEQYF. The CDR3 DNA reads TGTGCCACCAGCAGAGATCAGAGCGGGAGGGTGTACGAGCAGTACTTC.

This clone was counted a few times. This chain links TRBV30 with TRBJ1-2; the match to TRBD1 covers 7 bases. The CDR3 sequence is 14 residues long. From germline, CDR1 is GTSNPN and CDR2 SVGIG (reference sequence). The J segment lost 8 bases and the V segment lost 2 bases, leaving 11 bases of the junction unmatched. The CDR3 bases are TGTGCCTGGAGTCTCCGGGACAGAAGAGGAGGCTACACCTTC. Its protein product is CAWSLRDRRGGYTF.

The J gene is TRBJ1-2, the V gene TRBV14, with 7 bases that match TRBD1. The germline CDR1 and CDR2 sequences are SGHDN and FVKESK. The CDR3 is 16 residues long. V shed 1 base, J shed 5 bases, and the junction held 10 bases outside the gene matches. CDR3 nucleotide sequence: TGTGCCAGCAGCCAAGTAGGGACAGAACTTCGGTATGGCTACACCTTC. Its protein is CASSQVGTELRYGYTF.

About this clone itself: A junction boundary mismatches the germline segment, possibly from a read error. The V gene is TRBV7-2, the J gene TRBJ1-4; D gene uncertain. This CDR3 region has 16 residues. Germline assignment: CDR1 SGHTA and CDR2 FQGNSA. The CDR3, as DNA: TGTGCCCGCAGCTTAGGGTCACTGCTTAAAAATGAAAAACTGTTTTTT. It encodes CARSLGSLLKNEKLFF.

This clone was observed once. This rearrangement joins TRBV4-1 to TRBJ1-2; D is uncertain. The germline V gene has CDR1 MGHRA and CDR2 YSYEKL. V shed 0 bases and J shed 4 bases, with 9 bases lying between them. CDR3 length: 14 residues. The chain's CDR3 is CASSQDLAGYGYTF. The CDR3 nucleotides read TGCGCCAGCAGCCAAGATCTGGCAGGCTATGGCTACACCTTC.

The chain couples TRBV10-3 to TRBJ1-1; 10 bases match TRBD1. Germline V lookup: CDR1 ENHRY, CDR2 SYGVKD. The V and J ends lost 7 bases and 1 base, in that order; junction bases with no gene match: 6. The CDR3 runs to 15 residues. CDR3 amino acids: CAITSGTGANTEAFF. For the CDR3, the DNA is TGTGCCATCACCTCCGGGACAGGGGCGAACACTGAAGCTTTCTTT.

In nucleotides, the CDR3 is TGTGCCAGCAGCCCCGGGGACAACTCCTACGAGCAGTACTTC. It specifies CASSPGDNSYEQYF. V is TRBV7-9 and J is TRBJ2-7; the D gene is possibly TRBD1 (6 bases). The germline CDR1 and CDR2 sequences are SEHNR and FQNEAQ (reference sequence). V was trimmed by 5 bases and J by 0 bases, leaving 11 bases between them. The CDR3 is made up of 14 amino acids.

The chain couples TRBV11-3 to TRBJ1-2, with D possibly matching TRBD1 (5 bases). V was pared by 0 bases and J by 1 base, with 15 bases between. Germline lookup yields CDR1 SGHNT and CDR2 YENEEA. CDR3 length: 17 residues. In nucleotides, the CDR3 is TGTGCCAGCAGCTTAGAGGGCAGGGATTGCTATAACTATGGCTACACCTTC. Translation: CASSLEGRDCYNYGYTF.

This clone was seen a handful of times. The chain carries TRBV9 and TRBJ2-3; D unclear. Germline-derived CDR1 and CDR2 are SGDLS and YYNGEE. The CDR3 runs 15 residues. V shed 0 bases and J shed 2 bases, with 10 bases lying between them. The CDR3 loop is CASSVEAYNTDTQYF. The CDR3 bases are TGTGCCAGCAGCGTAGAAGCCTATAACACAGATACGCAGTATTTT.

Comments on this clone: This specimen includes other DNA sequences encoding the same CDR3. The genes are TRBV13 and TRBJ1-1; D gene ambiguous. The V and J ends lost 3 bases and 6 bases respectively, with 8 bases between them. CDR3 length: 12 residues. Germline CDR1 PRHDT, CDR2 FYEKMQ (reference sequence). The CDR3 nucleotides read TGTGCCAGCAGCTTTCGCGGGTCTGAAGCTTTCTTT. Translation: CASSFRGSEAFF.

This clone has a handful of counts. The J gene is TRBJ2-3, the V gene TRBV18, with TRBD2 matching 9 bases. Germline V gene sequence: CDR1 KGHSH, CDR2 LQKENI. The J segment lost 1 base and the V segment lost 6 bases, leaving 11 bases of the junction unmatched. CDR3 length: 17 amino acids. The CDR3, as DNA: TGTGCCAGCTCGTACCGTAGCGGGGGCCAAGGCACAGATACGCAGTATTTT. Translation gives CASSYRSGGQGTDTQYF.

The gene calls are TRBV2 and TRBJ1-2, with 8 bases identical to TRBD1. The CDR3 contains 14 residues. Germline assignment: CDR1 SNHLY and CDR2 FYNNEI. V was pared by 5 bases and J by 8 bases, with 10 bases of the junction left unmatched. CDR3 amino acids: CASSTTSGGWGYTF. The CDR3 DNA follows: TGTGCCAGCAGTACCACTTCAGGGGGCTGGGGCTACACCTTC.

This clone occurred once. The CDR3 does not end in the conserved phenylalanine or tryptophan, so this is likely a read error. The V call is TRBV29-1, the J call TRBJ2-4; possibly TRBD1 for D (5 bases). V was clipped by 7 bases and J by 10 bases, with 23 bases between them. This CDR3 spans 14 amino acids. The V gene's germline CDR1 is SQVTM and CDR2 ANQGSEA. CDR3 region: CSGRWAGQGGIQYL. The DNA of the CDR3 is TGCAGCGGACGATGGGCAGGTCAGGGTGGAATTCAGTACCTC.

This clone has a handful of counts. The chain has TRBV29-1 and TRBJ2-2; D remains ambiguous. Germline V gene data show CDR1 as SQVTM and CDR2 as ANQGSEA. This CDR3 spans 15 amino acids. V lost 0 bases to trimming and J lost 0 bases, with 8 bases between them. CDR3 in amino acids: CSVEERSANTGELFF. For the CDR3, the DNA is TGCAGCGTTGAAGAGCGGTCTGCGAACACCGGGGAGCTGTTTTTT.